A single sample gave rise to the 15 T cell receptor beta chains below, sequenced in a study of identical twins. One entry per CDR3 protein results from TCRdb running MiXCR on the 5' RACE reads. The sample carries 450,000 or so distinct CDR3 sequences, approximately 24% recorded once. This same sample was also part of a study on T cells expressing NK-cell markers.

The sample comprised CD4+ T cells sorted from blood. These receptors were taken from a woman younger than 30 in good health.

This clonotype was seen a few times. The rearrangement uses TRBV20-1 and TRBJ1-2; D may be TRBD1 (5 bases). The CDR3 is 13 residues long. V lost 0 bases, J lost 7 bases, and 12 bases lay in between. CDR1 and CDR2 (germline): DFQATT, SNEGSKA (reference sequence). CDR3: CSARDSRESGYTF. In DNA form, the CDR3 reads TGCAGTGCTAGAGATAGCAGGGAAAGTGGCTACACCTTC.

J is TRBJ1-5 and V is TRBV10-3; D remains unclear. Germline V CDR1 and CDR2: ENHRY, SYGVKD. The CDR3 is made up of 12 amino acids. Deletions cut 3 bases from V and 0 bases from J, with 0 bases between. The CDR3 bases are TGTGCCATCAGTGATAGCAATCAGCCCCAGCATTTT. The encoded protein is CAISDSNQPQHF.

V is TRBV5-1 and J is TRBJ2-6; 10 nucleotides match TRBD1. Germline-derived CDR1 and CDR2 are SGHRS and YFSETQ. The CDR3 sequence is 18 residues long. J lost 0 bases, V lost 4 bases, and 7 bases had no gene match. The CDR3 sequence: CASSTMTGGASGANVLTF. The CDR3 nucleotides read TGCGCCAGCAGCACCATGACAGGGGGCGCCTCTGGGGCCAACGTCCTGACTTTC.

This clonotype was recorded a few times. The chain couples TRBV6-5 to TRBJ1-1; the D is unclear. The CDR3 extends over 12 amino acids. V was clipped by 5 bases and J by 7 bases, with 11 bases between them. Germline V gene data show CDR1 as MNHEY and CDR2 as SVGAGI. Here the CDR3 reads CASSPPHGEAFF. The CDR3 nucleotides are TGTGCCAGCAGTCCTCCACACGGTGAAGCTTTCTTT.

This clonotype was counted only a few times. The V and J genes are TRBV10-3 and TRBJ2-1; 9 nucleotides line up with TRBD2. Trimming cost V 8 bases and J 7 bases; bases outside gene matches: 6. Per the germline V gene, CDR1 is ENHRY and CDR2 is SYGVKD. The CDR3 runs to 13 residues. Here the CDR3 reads CAIGSGGLNEQFF. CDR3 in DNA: TGTGCCATCGGAAGCGGGGGGTTGAATGAGCAGTTCTTC.

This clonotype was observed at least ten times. The CDR3 loop reads CASLGLPNQPQHF. The CDR3 bases are TGTGCCAGCCTCGGGCTGCCCAATCAGCCCCAGCATTTT. The gene calls are TRBV5-8 and TRBJ1-5; no firm D call. Trimming took 7 bases from V and 3 from J, leaving 11 bases between them. Germline CDR1 is SGHTS and CDR2 is YDEGEE. The CDR3 has 13 amino acids.

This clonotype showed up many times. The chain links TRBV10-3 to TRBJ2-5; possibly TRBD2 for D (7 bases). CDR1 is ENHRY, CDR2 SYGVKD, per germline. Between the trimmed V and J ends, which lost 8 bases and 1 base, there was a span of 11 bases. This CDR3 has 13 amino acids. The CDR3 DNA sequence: TGTGCCATCCGGGGGGCCCCCCAAGAGACCCAGTACTTC. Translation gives CAIRGAPQETQYF.

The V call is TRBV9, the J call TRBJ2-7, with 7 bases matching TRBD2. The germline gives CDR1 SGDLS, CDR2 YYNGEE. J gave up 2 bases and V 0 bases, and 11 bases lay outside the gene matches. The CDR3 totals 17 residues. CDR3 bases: TGTGCCAGCAGCGTAGCGGGGGGTCGTCCTCTTACCTACGAGCAGTACTTC. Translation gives CASSVAGGRPLTYEQYF.

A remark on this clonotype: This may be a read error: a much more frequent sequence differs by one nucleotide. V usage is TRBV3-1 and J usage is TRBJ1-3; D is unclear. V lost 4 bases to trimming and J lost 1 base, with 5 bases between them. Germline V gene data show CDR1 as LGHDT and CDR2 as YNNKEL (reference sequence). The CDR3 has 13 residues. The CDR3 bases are TGTGCCAGCAGCCGGGAATCTGGAAACACCATATATTTT. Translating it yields CASSRESGNTIYF.

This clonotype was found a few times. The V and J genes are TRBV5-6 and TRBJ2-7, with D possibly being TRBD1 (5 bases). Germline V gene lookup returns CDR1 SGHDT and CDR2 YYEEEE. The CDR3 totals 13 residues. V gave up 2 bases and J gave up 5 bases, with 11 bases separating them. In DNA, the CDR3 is TGTGCCAGCAGCTTAAAGGGGTACAACGAGCAGTACTTC. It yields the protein CASSLKGYNEQYF.

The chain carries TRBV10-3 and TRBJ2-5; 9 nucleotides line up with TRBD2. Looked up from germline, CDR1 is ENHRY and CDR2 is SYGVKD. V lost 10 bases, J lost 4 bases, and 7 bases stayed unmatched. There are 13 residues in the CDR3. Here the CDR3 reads CATERGAGETQYF. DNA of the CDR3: TGTGCCACCGAGCGGGGGGCCGGAGAGACCCAGTACTTC.

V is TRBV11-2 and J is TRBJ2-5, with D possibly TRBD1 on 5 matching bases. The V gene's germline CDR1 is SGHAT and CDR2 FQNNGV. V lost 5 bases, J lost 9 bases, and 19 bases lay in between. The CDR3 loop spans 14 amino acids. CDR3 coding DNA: TGTGCCAGCAGCCCGCTGGACACTGAAGGCGCCCAGTACTTC. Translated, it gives CASSPLDTEGAQYF.

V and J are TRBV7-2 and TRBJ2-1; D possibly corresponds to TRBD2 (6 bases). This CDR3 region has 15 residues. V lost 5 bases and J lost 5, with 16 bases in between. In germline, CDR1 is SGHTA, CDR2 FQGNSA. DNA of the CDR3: TGTGCCAGCAGCGAACGACTAGGCGCACACAATGAGCAGTTCTTC. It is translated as CASSERLGAHNEQFF. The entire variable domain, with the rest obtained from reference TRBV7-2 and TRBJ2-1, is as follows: GAGVSQSPSNKVTEKGKDVELRCDPISGHTALYWYRQSLGQGLEFLIYFQGNSAPDKSGLPSDRFSAERTGGSVSTLTIQRTQQEDSAVYLCASSERLGAHNEQFFGPGTRLTVL.

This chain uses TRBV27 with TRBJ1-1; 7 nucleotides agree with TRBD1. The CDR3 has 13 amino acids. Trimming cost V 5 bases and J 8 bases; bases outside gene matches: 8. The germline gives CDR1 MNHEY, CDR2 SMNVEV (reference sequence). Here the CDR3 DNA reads TGTGCCAGCAGTCCAAAGGGGGCGGCAGAAGCTTTCTTT. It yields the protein CASSPKGAAEAFF.

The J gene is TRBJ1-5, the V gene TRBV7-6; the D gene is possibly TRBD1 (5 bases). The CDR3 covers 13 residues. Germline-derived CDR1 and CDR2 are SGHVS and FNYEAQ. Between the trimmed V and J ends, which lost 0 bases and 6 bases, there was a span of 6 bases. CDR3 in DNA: TGTGCCAGCAGCTTAGCGAGGGGTCAGCCCCAGCATTTT. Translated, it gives CASSLARGQPQHF.